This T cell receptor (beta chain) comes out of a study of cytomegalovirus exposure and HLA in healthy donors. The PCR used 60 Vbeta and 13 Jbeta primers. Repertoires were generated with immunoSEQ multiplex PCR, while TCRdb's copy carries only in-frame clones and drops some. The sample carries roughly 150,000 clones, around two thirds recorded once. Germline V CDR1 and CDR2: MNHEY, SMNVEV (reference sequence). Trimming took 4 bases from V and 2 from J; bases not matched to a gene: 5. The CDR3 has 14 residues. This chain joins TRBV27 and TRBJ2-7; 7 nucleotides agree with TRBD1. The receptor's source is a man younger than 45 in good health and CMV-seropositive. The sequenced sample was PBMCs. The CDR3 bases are TGTGCCAGCAGTTCCGGGACAGTGGCCTACGAGCAGTACTTC. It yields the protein CASSSGTVAYEQYF.